Presented here are 22 T cell receptor beta chains from one specimen sequenced in a study of OX40 agonist ivuxolimab in advanced cancers. Only in-frame clones appear in the TCRdb table, and some are missing; sequencing was by immunoSEQ multiplex PCR. Here the sample spans about 46,000 clones, 89% being singletons. The sample was CD4+ or CD8+ T cells sorted from blood, taken in a trial of the OX40 agonist ivuxolimab. These receptors originate from an adult with an advanced solid tumor such as melanoma, head and neck, liver or kidney cancer.

V is TRBV5-5 and J is TRBJ2-1, with D unclear. There are 16 residues in the CDR3. Germline CDR1 SGHKS, CDR2 YYEKEE (reference sequence). The V and J ends lost 2 bases and 5 bases respectively, with 17 bases between them. CDR3 sequence: CASSFNPDVHNNEQFF. CDR3 bases: TGTGCCAGCAGCTTTAACCCCGACGTCCATAACAATGAGCAGTTCTTC. The full variable domain, completed using reference TRBV5-5 and TRBJ2-1, is DAGVTQSPTHLIKTRGQQVTLRCSPISGHKSVSWYQQVLGQGPQFIFQYYEKEERGRGNFPDRFSARQFPNYSSELNVNALLLGDSALYLCASSFNPDVHNNEQFFGPGTRLTVL.

The J gene is TRBJ1-2, the V gene TRBV27, with 9 bases aligning to TRBD1. V lost 5 bases to trimming and J lost 4 bases; unmatched junction nucleotides: 8. CDR3 length: 15 amino acids. Per the germline V gene, CDR1 is MNHEY and CDR2 is SMNVEV (reference sequence). The CDR3 region has the DNA TGTGCCAGCAGTACGGGACAGGGAGGATCCTATGGCTACACCTTC. It translates to CASSTGQGGSYGYTF.

The chain joins TRBV19 to TRBJ2-7; 8 bases map to TRBD1. V was pared by 6 bases and J by 3 bases, with 10 bases of the junction left unmatched. CDR1 and CDR2 from the germline V gene are LNHDA and SQIVND (reference sequence). The CDR3 consists of 15 residues. The CDR3 bases are TGTGCCAGTAGCGTGGAGACAGGGGCTCACTACGAGCAGTACTTC. This encodes CASSVETGAHYEQYF.

This clone occurred once. This sequence joins TRBV9 and TRBJ2-3; D is ambiguous. Germline CDR1 SGDLS, CDR2 YYNGEE. Trimming pared 3 bases from V and 6 bases from J, leaving 17 bases between. The CDR3 runs 15 residues. The CDR3 DNA reads TGTGCCAGCAGCGCCCCCTTGGACGCCCTTGATACGCAGTATTTT. Translating gives CASSAPLDALDTQYF.

The chain employs TRBV5-5 and TRBJ1-1; D possibly corresponds to TRBD1 (5 bases). Trimming pared 4 bases from V and 4 bases from J, leaving 17 bases between. Germline CDR1 and CDR2: SGHKS and YYEKEE (reference sequence). This CDR3 contains 15 residues. CDR3 sequence reads: CASSPSRGWTTEAFF. The CDR3 DNA reads TGTGCCAGCAGCCCGTCTCGGGGGTGGACCACTGAAGCTTTCTTT.

DNA for the CDR3: TGTGCCAGCCGGACAGGGATGGACTATGGCTACACCTTC. Protein product: CASRTGMDYGYTF. This rearrangement joins TRBV5-7 to TRBJ1-2; 8 bases map to TRBD1. TRBV5-7 is an ORF; its function is uncertain. J lost 3 bases, V lost 7 bases, and 5 bases had no gene match. The CDR3 contains 13 residues.

The chain couples TRBV28 to TRBJ2-7; 8 bases are a match to TRBD2. The germline gives CDR1 MDHEN, CDR2 SYDVKM. The CDR3 extends over 14 amino acids. The V segment lost 6 bases and the J segment 4 bases; nucleotides outside the gene matches: 8. This chain's CDR3 is CASSPGLAQYEQYF. In DNA, the CDR3 is TGTGCCAGCAGCCCCGGACTAGCACAATACGAGCAGTACTTC.

The gene calls are TRBV2 and TRBJ2-1, with TRBD1 identical over 7 bases. The CDR3 consists of 16 residues. J lost 5 bases, V lost 6 bases, and 13 bases had no gene match. From germline, CDR1 is SNHLY and CDR2 FYNNEI. DNA of the CDR3: TGTGCCAGCAGGGATGGGACAGCAAAGCCCCACAATGAGCAGTTCTTC. Translated: CASRDGTAKPHNEQFF.

The V and J genes are TRBV7-3 and TRBJ2-3; D remains unclear. This CDR3 has 13 amino acids. V was clipped by 1 base and J by 4 bases, with 6 bases between them. Germline V gene data show CDR1 as SGHTA and CDR2 as FQGTGA. The CDR3 sequence: CASSLSTADTQYF. The CDR3 bases are TGTGCCAGCAGCTTAAGCACAGCAGATACGCAGTATTTT.

This clone showed up just once. The V gene is TRBV9, the J gene TRBJ2-1; tentative D call: TRBD2 (5 bases). V was trimmed by 4 bases and J by 4 bases, leaving 15 bases between them. The CDR3 runs 15 residues. From germline, CDR1 is SGDLS and CDR2 YYNGEE. DNA for the CDR3: TGTGCCAGCAGCCCCGACGGGGATGGGTACAATGAGCAGTTCTTC. Encoded protein: CASSPDGDGYNEQFF.

V usage is TRBV13 and J usage is TRBJ2-5, with 11 bases matching TRBD2. This CDR3 has 16 residues. In germline, CDR1 is PRHDT, CDR2 FYEKMQ (reference sequence). V lost 5 bases, J lost 7 bases, and 12 bases stayed unmatched. CDR3 in DNA: TGTGCCAGCAGCCCGGAGGGACTAGCGGAGAGGGGGACCCAGTACTTC. Amino acid sequence: CASSPEGLAERGTQYF.

The V gene is TRBV7-9, the J gene TRBJ1-2, with no clear D. Germline CDR1 and CDR2: SEHNR and FQNEAQ (reference sequence). Trimming left V 6 bases short and J 4 bases short, with 21 bases between. There are 16 residues in the CDR3. CDR3 region: CASRTYSSSGFYGYTF. CDR3 sequence (DNA): TGTGCCAGCAGGACTTATTCATCTTCGGGGTTCTATGGCTACACCTTC.

The chain combines TRBV6-6 with TRBJ2-7; 10 nucleotides line up with TRBD1. The CDR3 length is 13 residues. Trimming cost V 6 bases and J 5 bases; bases outside gene matches: 4. Germline values: CDR1 MNHNY, CDR2 SVGAGI (reference sequence). CDR3 region: CASSRDRGDEQYF. The CDR3 DNA reads as TGTGCCAGCAGCCGGGACAGGGGCGACGAGCAGTACTTC.

The chain combines TRBV4-1 with TRBJ2-7, with D uncertain. This CDR3 has 17 residues. Germline loops: CDR1 MGHRA, CDR2 YSYEKL. Trimming shortened V by 1 base and J by 2 bases, and 18 bases separated the two germline ends. The CDR3, as DNA: TGCGCCAGCAGCCAAGGAGGACCGATCAATACAGCCTACGAGCAGTACTTC. Residues: CASSQGGPINTAYEQYF.

This chain joins TRBV5-8 and TRBJ2-3; D possibly corresponds to TRBD2 (6 bases). The CDR3 runs to 15 residues. Germline V lookup: CDR1 SGHTS, CDR2 YDEGEE. V was shortened by 0 bases and J by 3 bases, with 11 bases between the two germline ends. CDR3 DNA sequence: TGTGCCAGCAGCTTGGGAGGCGGGATAACAGATACGCAGTATTTT. Protein sequence: CASSLGGGITDTQYF.

The genes are TRBV28 and TRBJ2-7; TRBD1 agrees at 9 bases. The trim removed 8 bases at V and 2 bases at J, leaving 7 bases unmatched. In germline, CDR1 is MDHEN, CDR2 SYDVKM. CDR3 size: 14 residues. CDR3 nucleotides: TGTGCCAGCGCCGACAGGGGGGGGACCTACGAGCAGTACTTC. It codes for CASADRGGTYEQYF.

Remarks on this clone: The same CDR3 arises from other DNA sequences in this sample as well. The chain couples TRBV12-5 to TRBJ2-7; D is unclear. Germline CDR1 LGHNT, CDR2 FRNRAP. The CDR3 covers 16 residues. V lost 7 bases and J lost 5, with 24 bases in between. CDR3 loop: CASVSPASSPRHEQYF. The CDR3 DNA reads as TGTGCTAGTGTCTCGCCCGCTTCTTCACCCAGACACGAGCAGTACTTC.

This chain links TRBV21-1 with TRBJ2-2; TRBD1 is the table's D call, not checked against the DNA. TRBV21-1 is labeled a pseudogene. The CDR3 has 16 amino acids. The CDR3 DNA sequence: TGTGCCAGCAGCCGAGGGACAGGGGGCCTCACCGGGGAGCTGTTTTTT. It yields the protein CASSRGTGGLTGELFF.

The chain links TRBV18 to TRBJ2-5, with 11 nucleotides matching TRBD2. The better agreement between TRBJ2-7 and the DNA end casts doubt on the J call. The CDR3 loop spans 15 amino acids. The germline gives CDR1 KGHSH, CDR2 LQKENI. CDR3 sequence reads: CASSQGLAGSYEQYF. CDR3 nucleotide sequence: TGTGCCAGCTCCCAAGGACTAGCGGGTTCCTACGAGCAGTACTTC.

The chain carries TRBV5-6 and TRBJ2-7; 9 positions match TRBD1. CDR1 and CDR2 from the germline V gene are SGHDT and YYEEEE. With 3 bases clipped from V and 5 bases from J, the junction kept 6 bases outside the gene matches. This CDR3 has 14 residues. The DNA of the CDR3 is TGTGCCAGCAGCTGGGGGACAGGGTCAGACGAGCAGTACTTC. Residues: CASSWGTGSDEQYF.

The rearrangement links TRBV28 to TRBJ1-1; TRBD1 agrees at 12 bases. Germline V lookup: CDR1 MDHEN, CDR2 SYDVKM. The CDR3 has 17 amino acids. With V trimmed by 4 bases and J by 3 bases, 9 bases remained unmatched. The CDR3 sequence: CASSSRDRGRKDTEAFF. As DNA, the CDR3 is TGTGCCAGCAGTTCCCGGGACAGGGGGCGTAAGGACACTGAAGCTTTCTTT.

This clone was observed a single time. The chain is built from TRBV28 and TRBJ2-7, with 11 nucleotides matching TRBD2. J gave up 4 bases and V 5 bases, and 10 bases lay outside the gene matches. This CDR3 has 16 residues. The germline gives CDR1 MDHEN, CDR2 SYDVKM. The CDR3 coding sequence is TGTGCCAGCAGTCACCCGACTAGCGGGACATGGTACGAGCAGTACTTC. As protein: CASSHPTSGTWYEQYF.